This TCR beta chain is from a study of identical twins. Points from the study as a whole: Cross-sectional statistics, not tracking of the same donors, supported the conclusions.

TCRdb passed the 5' RACE reads through MiXCR, listing each CDR3 protein once. The sample contains 690,000 or so distinct CDR3 sequences, 8% to 9% of which appear only once. As concerns this clonotype: Its target is not known.

With 3 bases removed from V and 6 bases from J, the gap between germline ends came to 6 bases. The germline V gene has CDR1 LGHDT and CDR2 YNNKEL (reference sequence). The CDR3 covers 11 residues. These data are also associated with another study on yellow fever vaccine responses in identical twins.

This TCR was recovered from a woman between 18 and 29 years old in good health. Sequenced input: PBMCs. The rearrangement links TRBV3-1 to TRBJ2-7; the D is unclear. The CDR3 is CASSHRREQYF. The CDR3 DNA reads as TGTGCCAGCAGCCATAGGCGCGAGCAGTACTTC.